The present T cell receptor beta chain was sequenced within a study of PD-1 blockade in classical Hodgkin lymphoma. General study findings and limits: Whereas CD4+ TCR diversity had risen significantly by C4D1, CD8+ TCR diversity had not. Reported baseline diversity: healthy donors highest, relapsed/refractory patients lowest. Complete responders started with a diversity level that resembled newly diagnosed patients at baseline.

Some clones are missing from TCRdb's copy, which holds only in-frame ones; the method was immunoSEQ multiplex PCR. The table includes 13,000 or so clones, 75% to 90% detected once. Every patient relapsed after autologous stem cell transplantation, and brentuximab vedotin exposure varied. Best responses fell into complete response, partial response or progressive disease. Worth noting for this clone: What it binds is unknown.

CDR3 length equals 14 residues. V lost 3 bases and J lost 5, with 13 bases in between. Germline loops: CDR1 SGHVS, CDR2 FQNEAQ. The input for sequencing was peripheral blood mononuclear cells (PBMCs), taken at baseline. The J gene is TRBJ1-2, the V gene TRBV7-8; D is possibly TRBD1 (6 bases). The origin of this receptor is a human donor with classical Hodgkin lymphoma. CDR3 nucleotides: TGTGCCAGCAGCTTGTCCGGACAGTTATATGGCTACACCTTC. It encodes CASSLSGQLYGYTF. The variable domain in full, completed from reference TRBV7-8 and TRBJ1-2, reads GAGVSQSPRYKVAKRGQDVALRCDPISGHVSLFWYQQALGQGPEFLTYFQNEAQLDKSGLPSDRFFAERPEGSVSTLKIQRTQQEDSAVYLCASSLSGQLYGYTFGSGTRLTVV.